One sample yielded the 18 T cell receptor beta chains listed below, sequenced in a study of blood T cell repertoires in COVID-19. Repertoires were generated with immunoSEQ multiplex PCR, while TCRdb's copy carries only in-frame clones and drops some. This table has over 85,000 clones, almost 80% appearing once. Sequencing was done on a sample of peripheral blood. These TCRs come from a man between 60 and 70 years old with active or convalescent COVID-19.

The chain links TRBV12-3 or TRBV12-4 to TRBJ1-1; the D gene is possibly TRBD1 (5 bases). The CDR3 loop spans 11 amino acids. V was cut by 7 bases and J by 7 bases, with 10 bases left in between. CDR3 bases: TGTGCCAGCAAAGACAGAATTGAAGCTTTCTTT. It is translated as CASKDRIEAFF.

V usage is TRBV30 and J usage is TRBJ2-3; tentative D call: TRBD2 (5 bases). Germline loops: CDR1 GTSNPN, CDR2 SVGIG (reference sequence). The CDR3 loop spans 13 amino acids. V was trimmed by 2 bases and J by 0 bases, leaving 6 bases between them. The CDR3 DNA is TGTGCCTGGAGTTGGACTAGCACAGATACGCAGTATTTT. Amino acids: CAWSWTSTDTQYF.

The chain is built from TRBV7-9 and TRBJ1-5; unclear D gene. The CDR3 length is 16 residues. Per the germline V gene, CDR1 is SEHNR and CDR2 is FQNEAQ (reference sequence). The V end lost 4 bases, the J end lost 1 base, and 14 bases lay between the germline ends. CDR3 nucleotide sequence: TGTGCCAGCAGCTCTACTGACGGAGGGAGCAATCAGCCCCAGCATTTT. Translating gives CASSSTDGGSNQPQHF.

This clone was seen more than once but under ten times. CDR3 DNA: TGCAGTGCTAGTATTCCGGCAGCTAGACATGAGCAGTTCTTC. This gives the protein CSASIPAARHEQFF. The rearrangement joins TRBV20-1 to TRBJ2-1, with D uncertain. V shed 3 bases and J shed 8 bases, with 17 bases lying between them. CDR3 length: 14 amino acids. Germline values: CDR1 DFQATT, CDR2 SNEGSKA (reference sequence).

The chain links TRBV15 to TRBJ1-6, with a tentative D call TRBD1 (6 bases). Germline loops: CDR1 LNHNV, CDR2 YYDKDF (reference sequence). The CDR3 covers 13 residues. V was shortened by 2 bases and J by 14 bases, with 13 bases between the two germline ends. The CDR3 sequence is CATSRNYREALHF. CDR3 coding DNA: TGTGCCACCAGCAGAAACTACAGGGAAGCCCTCCACTTT.

The rearrangement uses TRBV5-1 and TRBJ2-5; TRBD1 might be the D (7 bases). Trimming cost V 4 bases and J 5 bases, with 21 bases left between them. Germline V gives CDR1 SGHRS, CDR2 YFSETQ. The CDR3 contains 16 residues. The CDR3 region has the DNA TGCGCCAGCAGCCCACCGACAGGGACTCCCGGGGAGACCCAGTACTTC. This codes for CASSPPTGTPGETQYF.

This clone was seen a few times. The rearrangement joins TRBV5-1 to TRBJ2-2, with TRBD1 matching over 8 bases. The CDR3 runs 16 residues. V gave up 5 bases and J gave up 5 bases; unmatched junction bases: 11. Germline values: CDR1 SGHRS, CDR2 YFSETQ. CDR3 amino acids: CASSSGTGLGTGELFF. In nucleotides, the CDR3 is TGCGCCAGCAGTTCCGGGACAGGCTTGGGTACCGGGGAGCTGTTTTTT.

The V call is TRBV24-1, the J call TRBJ2-1; TRBD2 aligns across 8 bases. There are 16 residues in the CDR3. V shed 1 base and J 0 bases; nucleotides not matched to a gene: 1. Germline V lookup: CDR1 KGHDR, CDR2 SFDVKD. CDR3 sequence: CATSDLSGSSYNEQFF. Written as DNA, the CDR3 is TGTGCCACCAGTGATTTAAGCGGGAGCTCCTACAATGAGCAGTTCTTC.

J is TRBJ1-2 and V is TRBV27; 8 bases are shared with TRBD1. Germline V gene lookup returns CDR1 MNHEY and CDR2 SMNVEV (reference sequence). This CDR3 comprises 15 residues. Losses at the gene ends were 0 bases for V and 8 bases for J; bases not matched to a gene: 8. In DNA, the CDR3 is TGTGCCAGCAGTTTATCGTGGCAGGGGGCTTGGGGCTACACCTTC. It codes for CASSLSWQGAWGYTF.

This chain uses TRBV6-2 or TRBV6-3 with TRBJ2-7; TRBD1 aligns across 9 bases. This CDR3 spans 13 amino acids. The V segment lost 6 bases and the J segment 8 bases; nucleotides outside the gene matches: 8. Germline loops: CDR1 MNHEY, CDR2 SVGEGT. Here the CDR3 reads CASSSGQGRKQYV. CDR3 DNA sequence: TGTGCCAGCAGCTCCGGACAGGGGAGGAAGCAGTACGTC.

The V and J genes are TRBV19 and TRBJ1-1; D unresolved. The CDR3 loop spans 14 amino acids. Germline CDR1 LNHDA, CDR2 SQIVND (reference sequence). Trimming cost V 2 bases and J 1 base, with 8 bases left between them. Here the CDR3 DNA reads TGTGCCAGTAGTATAATTCGAGAGAACACTGAAGCTTTCTTT. It is translated as CASSIIRENTEAFF.

The V call is TRBV27, the J call TRBJ1-5; a weak D match, TRBD1 (5 bases). Germline CDR1 reads MNHEY; CDR2 reads SMNVEV (reference sequence). The CDR3 covers 14 residues. V was clipped by 9 bases and J by 3 bases, with 15 bases between them. The CDR3 loop is CARTVTFHNQPQHF. In DNA form, the CDR3 reads TGTGCCAGGACAGTGACTTTCCACAATCAGCCCCAGCATTTT.

DNA for the CDR3: TGCGCCAGCAGCTTGGTACCGGGAGGCCGTTCCTACGAGCAGTACTTC. This codes for CASSLVPGGRSYEQYF. The chain is built from TRBV5-1 and TRBJ2-7; 7 bases are shared with TRBD2. Germline values: CDR1 SGHRS, CDR2 YFSETQ. The V and J ends lost 0 bases and 1 base, in that order; junction bases with no gene match: 7. The CDR3 contains 16 residues.

V gene TRBV6-6 combines with J gene TRBJ2-2; 12 nucleotides match TRBD2. This CDR3 has 15 amino acids. Germline-derived CDR1 and CDR2 are MNHNY and SVGAGI (reference sequence). Trimming at V came to 6 bases and at J to 5 bases, leaving 4 bases not matched to a gene. DNA for the CDR3: TGTGCCAGCAGAGGACTAGCGGGAAGAACCGGGGAGCTGTTTTTT. It specifies CASRGLAGRTGELFF.

The chain combines TRBV2 with TRBJ2-1; D may be TRBD2 (5 bases). This CDR3 contains 13 residues. Trimming left V 8 bases short and J 3 bases short, with 11 bases between. Germline V gene data show CDR1 as SNHLY and CDR2 as FYNNEI. The CDR3 bases are TGTGCCAGCGGAGCGGTCCTCTACAATGAGCAGTTCTTC. Translated, it gives CASGAVLYNEQFF.

The chain combines TRBV6-5 with TRBJ1-5; D is uncertain. The germline V gene has CDR1 MNHEY and CDR2 SVGAGI. This CDR3 region has 12 residues. With 4 bases removed from V and 3 bases from J, the gap between germline ends came to 4 bases. The chain's CDR3 is CASSSPNQPQHF. The DNA for the CDR3 is TGTGCCAGCAGTTCTCCCAATCAGCCCCAGCATTTT.

The chain has TRBV27 and TRBJ1-1; D perhaps matches TRBD1 (5 bases). The CDR3 is 12 amino acids. Germline loops: CDR1 MNHEY, CDR2 SMNVEV (reference sequence). Trimming removed 7 bases from V and 8 bases from J, with 14 bases in between. CDR3 bases: TGTGCCAGCAACCCTAGGGGCGGAGAAGCTTTCTTT. Translating it yields CASNPRGGEAFF.

The V call is TRBV28, the J call TRBJ2-5; 10 nucleotides agree with TRBD2. The V gene's germline CDR1 is MDHEN and CDR2 SYDVKM. V shed 3 bases, J shed 5 bases, and the junction held 6 bases outside the gene matches. The CDR3 consists of 15 residues. The chain's CDR3 is CASSFHLAGVETQYF. The DNA for the CDR3 is TGTGCCAGCAGTTTCCATCTAGCGGGGGTGGAGACCCAGTACTTC.